This TCR beta chain appears in the sequencing data of a study of STAT5B mutations in CD4+ large granular lymphocyte leukemia. Study details: Healthy donors showed HLA-associated enrichment of the CDR3 'QG' motif.

The CDR3 contains 15 residues. The germline gives CDR1 MGHDK, CDR2 SYGVNS. V shed 2 bases and J shed 16 bases, with 24 bases lying between them. About this clone itself: Its antigen is unidentified.

This was a survey-level run. Libraries were prepared by immunoSEQ multiplex PCR; TCRdb keeps only in-frame clonotypes and omits some of them. This sample has nearly 45,000 clones, with 65% to 90% found just once. Notes on the study in general: 8/27 top patient clones versus 2/35 control clones were TRBV06-family. Main leukemic clonotypes were patient-specific, but around 25% appeared at low frequency elsewhere.

What was sequenced was CD4+ T cells from blood buffy coats. The chain is built from TRBV25-1 and TRBJ1-3; D might be TRBD1 (6 bases). The sequence was obtained from a human donor in good health. CDR3 loop: CASSEGTGGRSTVYF. The CDR3 DNA reads TGTGCCAGCAGTGAAGGTACGGGGGGCAGGTCAACGGTGTATTTT.